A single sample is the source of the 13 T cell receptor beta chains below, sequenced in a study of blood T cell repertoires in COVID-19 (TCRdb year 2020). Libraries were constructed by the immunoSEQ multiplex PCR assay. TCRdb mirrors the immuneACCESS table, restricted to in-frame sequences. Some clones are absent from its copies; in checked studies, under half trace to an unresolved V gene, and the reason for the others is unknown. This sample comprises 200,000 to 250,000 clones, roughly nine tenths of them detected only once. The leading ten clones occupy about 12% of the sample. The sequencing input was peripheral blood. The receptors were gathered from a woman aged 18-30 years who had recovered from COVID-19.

The DNA of the CDR3 is TGTGCCAGCAGTGGGCTAGCGGGTGGTAACGAGCAGTTCTTC. Residues: CASSGLAGGNEQFF. This chain uses TRBV2 with TRBJ2-1, with 8 nucleotides matching TRBD2. The CDR3 has 14 residues. Germline lookup yields CDR1 SNHLY and CDR2 FYNNEI. V trimming: 4 bases; J trimming: 10 bases; junction bases outside the gene matches: 9.

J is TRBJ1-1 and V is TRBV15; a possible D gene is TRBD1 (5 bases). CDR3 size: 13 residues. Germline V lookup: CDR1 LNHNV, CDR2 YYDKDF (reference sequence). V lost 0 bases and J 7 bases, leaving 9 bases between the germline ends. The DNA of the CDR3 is TGTGCCACCAGCAGAGATGAGACAGTTGAAGCTTTCTTT. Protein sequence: CATSRDETVEAFF. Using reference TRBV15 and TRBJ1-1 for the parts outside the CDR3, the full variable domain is DAMVIQNPRYQVTQFGKPVTLSCSQTLNHNVMYWYQQKSSQAPKLLFHYYDKDFNNEADTPDNFQSRRPNTSFCFLDIRSPGLGDTAMYLCATSRDETVEAFFGQGTRLTVV.

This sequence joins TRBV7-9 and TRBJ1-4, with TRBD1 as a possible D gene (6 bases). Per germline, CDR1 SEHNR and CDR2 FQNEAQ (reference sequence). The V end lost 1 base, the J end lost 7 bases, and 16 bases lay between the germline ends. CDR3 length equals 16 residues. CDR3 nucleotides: TGTGCCAGCAGCTTAGGGGGCAGGGGTGGAGGTGAAAAACTGTTTTTT. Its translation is CASSLGGRGGGEKLFF.

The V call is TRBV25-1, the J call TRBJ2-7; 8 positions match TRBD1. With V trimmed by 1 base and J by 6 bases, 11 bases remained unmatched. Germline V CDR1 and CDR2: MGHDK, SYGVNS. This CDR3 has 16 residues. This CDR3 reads CASSESPGQEAGEQYF. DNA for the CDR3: TGTGCCAGCAGTGAATCGCCGGGACAGGAGGCCGGCGAGCAGTACTTC.

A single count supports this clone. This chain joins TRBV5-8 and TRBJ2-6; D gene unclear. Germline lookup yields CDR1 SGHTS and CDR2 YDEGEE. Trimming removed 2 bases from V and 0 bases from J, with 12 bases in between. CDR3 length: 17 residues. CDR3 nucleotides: TGTGCCAGCAGCTTCCAGGTTCTGTACTCTGGGGCCAACGTCCTGACTTTC. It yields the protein CASSFQVLYSGANVLTF.

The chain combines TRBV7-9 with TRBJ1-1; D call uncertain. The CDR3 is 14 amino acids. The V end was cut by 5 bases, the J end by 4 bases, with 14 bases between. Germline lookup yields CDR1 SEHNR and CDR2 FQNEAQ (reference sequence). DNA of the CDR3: TGTGCCAGCAGCCCAGAGGGATTAGGCACTGAAGCTTTCTTT. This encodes CASSPEGLGTEAFF.

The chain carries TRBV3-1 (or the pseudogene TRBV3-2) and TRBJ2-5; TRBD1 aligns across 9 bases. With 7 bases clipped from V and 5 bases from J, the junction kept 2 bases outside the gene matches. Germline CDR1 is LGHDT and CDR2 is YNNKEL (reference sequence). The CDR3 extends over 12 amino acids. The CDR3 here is CASNRGLETQYF. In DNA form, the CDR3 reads TGTGCCAGCAACAGGGGGCTGGAGACCCAGTACTTC.

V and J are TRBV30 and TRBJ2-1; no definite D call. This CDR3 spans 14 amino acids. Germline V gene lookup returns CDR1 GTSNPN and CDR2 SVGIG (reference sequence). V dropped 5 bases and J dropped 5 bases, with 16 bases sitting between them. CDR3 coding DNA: TGTGCCTGGCTCCGAGCGTTTTCTAACAATGAGCAGTTCTTC. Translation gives CAWLRAFSNNEQFF.

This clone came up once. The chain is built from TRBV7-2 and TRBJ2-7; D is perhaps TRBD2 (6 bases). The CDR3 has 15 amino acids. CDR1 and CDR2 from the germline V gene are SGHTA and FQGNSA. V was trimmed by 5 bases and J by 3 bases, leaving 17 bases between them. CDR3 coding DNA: TGTGCCAGCAGCGGGGAGACTAGTCGAGTCTACGAGCAGTACTTC. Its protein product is CASSGETSRVYEQYF. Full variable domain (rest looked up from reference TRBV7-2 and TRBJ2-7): GAGVSQSPSNKVTEKGKDVELRCDPISGHTALYWYRQSLGQGLEFLIYFQGNSAPDKSGLPSDRFSAERTGGSVSTLTIQRTQQEDSAVYLCASSGETSRVYEQYFGPGTRLTVT.

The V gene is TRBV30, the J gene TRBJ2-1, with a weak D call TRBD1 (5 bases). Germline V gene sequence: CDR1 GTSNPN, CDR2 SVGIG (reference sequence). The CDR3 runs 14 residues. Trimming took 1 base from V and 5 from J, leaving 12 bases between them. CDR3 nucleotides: TGTGCCTGGAGTGGATACAGGATCGACAATGAGCAGTTCTTC. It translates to CAWSGYRIDNEQFF.

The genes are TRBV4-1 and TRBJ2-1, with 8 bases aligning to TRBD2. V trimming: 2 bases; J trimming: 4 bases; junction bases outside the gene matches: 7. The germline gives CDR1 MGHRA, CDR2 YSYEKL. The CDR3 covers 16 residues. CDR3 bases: TGCGCCAGCAGCCAATACGGACTAGCTTCTTACAATGAGCAGTTCTTC. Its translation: CASSQYGLASYNEQFF.

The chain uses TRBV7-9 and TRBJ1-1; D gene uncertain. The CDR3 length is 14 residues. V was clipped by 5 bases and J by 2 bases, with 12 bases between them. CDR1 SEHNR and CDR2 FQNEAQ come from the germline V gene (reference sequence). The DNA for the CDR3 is TGTGCCAGCAGCCGAGGAAGAGTAAACACTGAAGCTTTCTTT. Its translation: CASSRGRVNTEAFF.

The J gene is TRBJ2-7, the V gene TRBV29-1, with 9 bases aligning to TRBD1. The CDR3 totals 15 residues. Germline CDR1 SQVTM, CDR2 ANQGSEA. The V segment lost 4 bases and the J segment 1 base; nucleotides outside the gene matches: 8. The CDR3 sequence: CSVGGQGRGSYEQYF. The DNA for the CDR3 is TGCAGCGTTGGCGGACAGGGGAGGGGATCCTACGAGCAGTACTTC.